The 18 T cell receptor beta chains presented below share a single source sample, sequenced in a study of blood T cell repertoires in COVID-19. Profiling relied on immunoSEQ multiplex PCR, and the TCRdb table lists in-frame clones only, not all of them. Here the sample spans just over 300,000 clones, roughly 86% being singletons. Input material: PBMCs or T cells enriched from blood (not recorded which). All receptors come from a young woman who had recovered from COVID-19.

The V gene is TRBV4-2, the J gene TRBJ1-6; 7 bases fit TRBD1. Germline CDR1 is LGHNA and CDR2 is YNFKEQ. This CDR3 has 16 amino acids. Trimming cost V 4 bases and J 6 bases; bases outside gene matches: 9. The CDR3 reads CASSPQGQGTNSPLHF. The CDR3 DNA reads as TGTGCCAGCAGCCCACAGGGGCAGGGGACTAATTCACCCCTCCACTTT.

In DNA form, the CDR3 reads TGTGCCAGCAGCTCCTTAGCGGGGGACCTGGGGAATGAGCAGTTCTTC. Translated: CASSSLAGDLGNEQFF. The V and J genes are TRBV11-1 and TRBJ2-1; TRBD2 agrees at 9 bases. The CDR3 runs 16 residues. With V trimmed by 4 bases and J by 7 bases, 11 bases remained unmatched. Germline V lookup: CDR1 SGHAT, CDR2 FQDESV (reference sequence).

The CDR3 spells CASSLATGTLNTEAFF. In DNA form, the CDR3 reads TGTGCCAGCAGCTTAGCGACAGGAACTCTGAACACTGAAGCTTTCTTT. The chain uses TRBV7-2 and TRBJ1-1; a weak D match, TRBD1 (6 bases). The V gene lost 0 bases and the J gene lost 0 bases, with 11 bases spanning the gap. CDR3 length: 16 residues. CDR1 is SGHTA, CDR2 FQGNSA, per germline.

The chain's CDR3 is CASSKVPVAGRIYGYTF. The CDR3 DNA reads TGTGCCAGCAGCAAAGTCCCGGTGGCAGGGAGGATCTATGGCTACACCTTC. The chain links TRBV21-1 to TRBJ1-2. TRBV21-1 is tagged as a pseudogene. CDR3 length: 17 residues.

This clone was counted a single time. J is TRBJ2-1 and V is TRBV7-6; 7 bases are a match to TRBD1. The V segment lost 4 bases and the J segment 15 bases; nucleotides outside the gene matches: 6. CDR1 is SGHVS, CDR2 FNYEAQ, per germline. The CDR3 covers 11 residues. CDR3: CASSSGQVAFF. CDR3 sequence (DNA): TGTGCCAGCAGCTCTGGACAGGTGGCGTTCTTC.

For this clone: Other DNA sequences in this specimen translate into the identical CDR3. The rearrangement links TRBV19 to TRBJ2-1; TRBD2 matches at 9 bases. Germline-derived CDR1 and CDR2 are LNHDA and SQIVND (reference sequence). The junction had 7 bases not matched to a gene; V was cut back by 3 bases and J by 4 bases. This CDR3 has 16 amino acids. CDR3 loop: CASSIGGRAFYNEQFF. DNA of the CDR3: TGTGCCAGTAGTATCGGCGGGAGGGCCTTTTACAATGAGCAGTTCTTC.

The chain is built from TRBV29-1 and TRBJ2-1; D gene ambiguous. The germline gives CDR1 SQVTM, CDR2 ANQGSEA. Trimming removed 6 bases from V and 7 bases from J, with 13 bases in between. The CDR3 length is 12 residues. In nucleotides, the CDR3 is TGCAGCGTAGGAGAACCGGAAAATGAGCAGTTCTTC. It translates to CSVGEPENEQFF.

V usage is TRBV2 and J usage is TRBJ2-3, with a possible D match to TRBD1 (5 bases). The V end was cut by 3 bases, the J end by 1 base, with 5 bases between. The CDR3 contains 13 residues. The germline V gene has CDR1 SNHLY and CDR2 FYNNEI. CDR3 nucleotide sequence: TGTGCCAGCAGTGACAGGGGCACAGATACGCAGTATTTT. Amino acids: CASSDRGTDTQYF. The whole variable domain, remainder taken from reference TRBV2 and TRBJ2-3, is EPEVTQTPSHQVTQMGQEVILRCVPISNHLYFYWYRQILGQKVEFLVSFYNNEISEKSEIFDDQFSVERPDGSNFTLKIRSTKLEDSAMYFCASSDRGTDTQYFGPGTRLTVL.

The rearrangement links TRBV7-3 to TRBJ2-1, with 11 bases lining up with TRBD2. Germline V gene data show CDR1 as SGHTA and CDR2 as FQGTGA. V lost 5 bases, J lost 4 bases, and 4 bases stayed unmatched. The CDR3 runs to 15 residues. The CDR3 sequence: CASSAGTSGYNEQFF. The CDR3 DNA reads TGTGCCAGCAGCGCCGGGACTAGCGGATACAATGAGCAGTTCTTC.

This chain connects TRBV4-3 to TRBJ2-2; D is undetermined. The CDR3 runs to 13 residues. Germline V gene sequence: CDR1 LGHNA, CDR2 YSLEER. V shed 2 bases and J shed 6 bases, with 7 bases lying between them. CDR3 bases: TGCGCCAGCAGCCAACACCGGGCCGGGGAGCTGTTTTTT. Protein sequence: CASSQHRAGELFF.

The chain carries TRBV11-3 and TRBJ2-7; 10 bases match TRBD1. CDR1 and CDR2 from the germline V gene are SGHNT and YENEEA. The CDR3 totals 12 residues. V lost 5 bases to trimming and J lost 10 bases; unmatched junction nucleotides: 5. The chain's CDR3 is CASSHGQGDQYF. In nucleotides, the CDR3 is TGTGCCAGCAGCCATGGACAGGGGGATCAGTACTTC.

The chain employs TRBV9 and TRBJ1-3; TRBD1 is a possible D gene (5 bases). CDR3 length: 15 residues. Germline CDR1 reads SGDLS; CDR2 reads YYNGEE. Deletions cut 4 bases from V and 2 bases from J, with 13 bases between. DNA of the CDR3: TGTGCCAGCAGCCCAGTCGGGGGTCCTGGAAACACCATATATTTT. Protein: CASSPVGGPGNTIYF.

The genes are TRBV5-1 and TRBJ2-1, with D tentatively TRBD2 (6 bases). The V end lost 4 bases, the J end lost 9 bases, and 14 bases lay between the germline ends. The CDR3 totals 13 residues. Per germline, CDR1 SGHRS and CDR2 YFSETQ. Here the CDR3 DNA reads TGCGCCAGCAGCGCCGGTGTGGGGGGTGAGCAGTTCTTC. The encoded protein is CASSAGVGGEQFF.

V gene TRBV9 combines with J gene TRBJ2-1; 9 nucleotides align to TRBD2. This CDR3 has 14 residues. CDR1 is SGDLS and CDR2 is YYNGEE in the germline V gene. V shed 3 bases and J 8 bases; nucleotides not matched to a gene: 6. CDR3 sequence reads: CASSERGAGDEQFF. For the CDR3, the DNA is TGTGCCAGCAGCGAGCGGGGGGCTGGGGATGAGCAGTTCTTC.

The gene calls are TRBV4-1 and TRBJ1-5, with 7 bases that match TRBD1. The germline V gene has CDR1 MGHRA and CDR2 YSYEKL. Trimming cost V 4 bases and J 7 bases; bases outside gene matches: 7. This CDR3 has 14 amino acids. This CDR3 reads CASSLGTDFQPQHF. The CDR3 bases are TGCGCCAGCAGCCTCGGGACAGATTTCCAGCCCCAGCATTTT.

The V gene is TRBV7-3, the J gene TRBJ2-3, with D maybe TRBD1 (6 bases). The CDR3 is 14 amino acids. CDR1 SGHTA and CDR2 FQGTGA come from the germline V gene. V gave up 2 bases and J gave up 3 bases, with 9 bases separating them. The CDR3 loop is CASSLARGTDTQYF. CDR3 bases: TGTGCCAGCAGCTTAGCCAGGGGAACAGATACGCAGTATTTT.

The genes are TRBV28 and TRBJ2-2, with D perhaps matching TRBD1 (6 bases). Germline V gene data show CDR1 as MDHEN and CDR2 as SYDVKM. Trimming cost V 9 bases and J 0 bases, with 11 bases left between them. The length of the CDR3 is 14 residues. The CDR3 DNA is TGTGCCAGTTGGGACATTCCGAACACCGGGGAGCTGTTTTTT. It codes for CASWDIPNTGELFF. The whole variable domain, filled in from reference TRBV28 and TRBJ2-2, reads DVKVTQSSRYLVKRTGEKVFLECVQDMDHENMFWYRQDPGLGLRLIYFSYDVKMKEKGDIPEGYSVSREKKERFSLILESASTNQTSMYLCASWDIPNTGELFFGEGSRLTVL.

The V gene is TRBV7-2, the J gene TRBJ1-2, with 8 bases that match TRBD1. Germline V gene lookup returns CDR1 SGHTA and CDR2 FQGNSA. After removal of 5 bases from V and 4 bases from J, the junction contained 12 bases not matched to a gene. CDR3 size: 16 residues. The DNA for the CDR3 is TGTGCCAGCAGCCAATCCATTGGACAGGGCACCTATGGCTACACCTTC. Amino acid sequence: CASSQSIGQGTYGYTF.